The 18 T cell receptor beta chains given below trace back to one sample, sequenced in a study of human T cells and chemical hapten exposure. Time point defined: pre-sensitization, week 0. Treatment denoted: therapeutic diphenylcyclopropenone sensitization with weekly scalp DPC. TCRdb redid the calling of the RACE reads with MiXCR, one entry per CDR3 protein. This table has around 250,000 distinct CDR3 sequences, about 8.6% appearing once. Sequencing used whole blood, obtained in connection with sensitization to the hapten diphenylcyclopropenone (DPC). Receptor source: a woman aged 40 to 55 with alopecia areata. Some clones in this sample may be carry-over from other donors' samples.

V is TRBV7-2 and J is TRBJ1-2, with 8 bases that match TRBD1. The germline gives CDR1 SGHTA, CDR2 FQGNSA. The V segment lost 4 bases and the J segment 8 bases; nucleotides outside the gene matches: 9. The CDR3 spans 14 residues. The CDR3: CASSSLDRGGGYTF. CDR3 DNA: TGTGCCAGCAGCTCCCTTGACAGGGGAGGCGGCTACACCTTC.

The chain is built from TRBV5-1 and TRBJ1-1; 7 positions match TRBD1. The V and J ends lost 4 bases and 1 base, in that order; junction bases with no gene match: 4. This CDR3 is built from 14 residues. The germline V gene encodes CDR1 SGHRS and CDR2 YFSETQ. CDR3 DNA: TGCGCCAGCAGCACCGGACAGGCGAACACTGAAGCTTTCTTT. Encoded protein: CASSTGQANTEAFF.

Written as DNA, the CDR3 is TGTGCCAGCAGCTTAACCTCGTACAGCGAGCAGTACTTC. It translates to CASSLTSYSEQYF. The chain combines TRBV7-3 with TRBJ2-7; D gene uncertain. V was trimmed by 0 bases and J by 6 bases, leaving 9 bases between them. Germline CDR1 SGHTA, CDR2 FQGTGA. CDR3 length: 13 amino acids.

V usage is TRBV29-1 and J usage is TRBJ2-5, with 7 nucleotides matching TRBD1. Per germline, CDR1 SQVTM and CDR2 ANQGSEA. The V gene end was trimmed by 6 bases and the J gene end by 2 bases; junction bases not matched to a gene: 6. The CDR3 has 13 residues. The CDR3 coding sequence is TGCAGCGTCCCGGGACAGAGGCAAGAGACCCAGTACTTC. This sequence encodes CSVPGQRQETQYF.

The table lists this clonotype with many counts. V usage is TRBV7-9 and J usage is TRBJ2-7, with D perhaps TRBD2 (6 bases). The germline gives CDR1 SEHNR, CDR2 FQNEAQ (reference sequence). V was clipped by 1 base and J by 6 bases, with 10 bases between them. The CDR3 spans 13 residues. The CDR3 sequence: CASSLGQGGEQYF. CDR3 DNA: TGTGCCAGCAGCTTAGGGCAGGGAGGCGAGCAGTACTTC.

This clonotype has at least ten counts. The rearrangement links TRBV20-1 to TRBJ2-7; D call uncertain. Trimming removed 7 bases from V and 3 bases from J, with 10 bases in between. Germline V lookup: CDR1 DFQATT, CDR2 SNEGSKA (reference sequence). CDR3 length: 11 amino acids. Written as DNA, the CDR3 is TGCAGTGTTAGCCCGCTCTACGAGCAGTACTTC. Protein sequence: CSVSPLYEQYF.

In the case of this clonotype: Mismatch with germline at one junction end may stem from a read error. The chain carries TRBV2 and TRBJ2-3; 8 nucleotides match TRBD2. The germline gives CDR1 SNHLY, CDR2 FYNNEI. The CDR3 length is 17 residues. In DNA form, the CDR3 reads TGTGCCAGCAGAGAAGGACTAGCAGGATTTAGAACAGATACGCAGTATTTT. Translated: CASREGLAGFRTDTQYF.

The chain's CDR3 is CASSYSFLNTEAFF. The CDR3 DNA reads TGTGCCAGCAGTTATTCCTTTTTGAACACTGAAGCTTTCTTT. The gene calls are TRBV6-2 or TRBV6-3 and TRBJ1-1, with D unclear. Germline V lookup: CDR1 MNHEY, CDR2 SVGEGT. V lost 3 bases, J lost 0 bases, and 8 bases lay in between. The CDR3 is 14 residues long.

This clonotype has ten or more counts. The rearrangement joins TRBV10-3 to TRBJ1-1; D call uncertain. The CDR3 covers 14 residues. V shed 0 bases and J shed 4 bases, with 9 bases lying between them. CDR1 ENHRY and CDR2 SYGVKD come from the germline V gene. CDR3 sequence (DNA): TGTGCCATCAGTGAGTCCCAGGCCCCCACTGAAGCTTTCTTT. Its protein product is CAISESQAPTEAFF.

The table lists this clonotype with a few counts. The genes are TRBV12-3 or TRBV12-4 and TRBJ2-3, with 15 nucleotides matching TRBD2. The V and J ends lost 5 bases and 4 bases, in that order; junction bases with no gene match: 7. CDR3 length: 17 residues. The CDR3: CASSTWTSGREADTQYF. CDR3 bases: TGTGCCAGCAGTACCTGGACTAGCGGGAGGGAGGCAGATACGCAGTATTTT.

V usage is TRBV5-1 and J usage is TRBJ2-5, with D tentatively TRBD1 (5 bases). Per the germline V gene, CDR1 is SGHRS and CDR2 is YFSETQ. Trimming took off 3 bases at V and 2 bases at J, with 26 bases between the two ends. This CDR3 is built from 19 residues. The CDR3 sequence: CASSSPDSLLTTLQETQYF. Written as DNA, the CDR3 is TGCGCCAGCAGCTCCCCAGACAGCCTACTCACCACTCTACAAGAGACCCAGTACTTC.

This clonotype came up many times. The chain uses TRBV6-2 or TRBV6-3 and TRBJ1-5, with D maybe TRBD1 (5 bases). This CDR3 has 14 amino acids. Germline V CDR1 and CDR2: MNHEY, SVGEGT. Trimming removed 7 bases from V and 0 bases from J, with 10 bases in between. CDR3 loop: CASTGTYSNQPQHF. In DNA form, the CDR3 reads TGTGCCAGCACCGGGACCTATAGCAATCAGCCCCAGCATTTT.

In its sample, this clonotype was seen a few times. V gene TRBV7-2 combines with J gene TRBJ2-3; tentatively, D is TRBD2 (5 bases). V lost 1 base and J 4 bases, leaving 6 bases between the germline ends. The CDR3 is 13 residues long. Germline lookup yields CDR1 SGHTA and CDR2 FQGNSA. The CDR3 DNA sequence: TGTGCCAGCAGCTTAGGGCGGGCAGATACGCAGTATTTT. Amino acid sequence: CASSLGRADTQYF.

This clonotype turned up a few times. This chain connects TRBV24-1 to TRBJ1-5; no definite D call. CDR1 KGHDR and CDR2 SFDVKD come from the germline V gene. The CDR3 is made up of 17 amino acids. The V and J ends lost 3 bases and 5 bases respectively, with 19 bases between them. The CDR3 nucleotides read TGTGCCACCAGTGATGCCGGACCTGGGAGAAATCATCAGCCCCAGCATTTT. It encodes CATSDAGPGRNHQPQHF.

The V and J genes are TRBV10-3 and TRBJ1-5; possible D gene TRBD1, 5 bases. Germline V gives CDR1 ENHRY, CDR2 SYGVKD. CDR3 length: 13 residues. The germline V and J ends were trimmed by 0 bases and 6 bases, with 6 bases remaining between them. In DNA, the CDR3 is TGTGCCATCAGTGAGTCTGGGGGTCAGCCCCAGCATTTT. This codes for CAISESGGQPQHF.

A few counts support this clonotype. The chain employs TRBV20-1 and TRBJ2-3; D is perhaps TRBD1 (5 bases). Germline loops: CDR1 DFQATT, CDR2 SNEGSKA (reference sequence). V was cut by 6 bases and J by 6 bases, with 10 bases left in between. The CDR3 extends over 11 amino acids. This CDR3 is CSARTIDTQYF. The CDR3 DNA follows: TGCAGTGCCCGGACAATCGATACGCAGTATTTT.

Ten or more counts support this clonotype. This CDR3 is CASSPQGVKALHF. In nucleotides, the CDR3 is TGTGCCAGCTCACCCCAAGGGGTTAAGGCCCTCCACTTT. The J gene is TRBJ1-6, the V gene TRBV18; the D gene is possibly TRBD1 (5 bases). The V and J ends lost 3 bases and 14 bases respectively, with 14 bases between them. The CDR3 loop spans 13 amino acids. CDR1 is KGHSH and CDR2 is LQKENI in the germline V gene.

Only a few counts were recorded for this clonotype. J is TRBJ2-1 and V is TRBV24-1; tentative D call: TRBD1 (6 bases). Germline CDR1 KGHDR, CDR2 SFDVKD. The CDR3 has 16 residues. Between the trimmed V and J ends, which lost 0 bases and 6 bases, there was a span of 14 bases. CDR3 nucleotide sequence: TGTGCCACCAGTGATTTGCCATACAGGGCTAGCAATGAGCAGTTCTTC. This encodes CATSDLPYRASNEQFF.